These 13 T cell receptor beta chains were sequenced from one sample in a study of T cell responses to AZD1222 COVID-19 vaccine. Produced via immunoSEQ multiplex PCR; TCRdb's table is partial and in-frame only. This sample has 130,000 or so clones, with about 93% found just once. The input for sequencing was peripheral blood, taken on day 0 of AZD1222 vaccination. These receptors were taken from an adult in good health.

The chain couples TRBV3-1 (or the pseudogene TRBV3-2) to TRBJ1-3; D ambiguous. The V and J ends lost 0 bases and 0 bases respectively, with 12 bases between them. The CDR3 is 17 residues long. The V gene's germline CDR1 is LGHDT and CDR2 YNNKEL (reference sequence). In DNA form, the CDR3 reads TGTGCCAGCAGCCAAGACCGGACGACCTCCTCTGGAAACACCATATATTTT. Protein: CASSQDRTTSSGNTIYF.

The chain employs TRBV16 and TRBJ1-2; D ambiguous. Trimming removed 3 bases from V and 6 bases from J, with 17 bases in between. The germline gives CDR1 KGHSY, CDR2 FQNENV. This CDR3 is 15 amino acids long. The CDR3 nucleotides are TGTGCCAGCAGCCAGCGGAAAGGGAGAATCCATGGCTACACCTTC. Translating gives CASSQRKGRIHGYTF.

The genes are TRBV5-4 and TRBJ2-2, with 9 bases matching TRBD1. There are 16 residues in the CDR3. Looked up from germline, CDR1 is SGHNT and CDR2 is YYREEE (reference sequence). Losses at the gene ends were 3 bases for V and 6 bases for J; bases not matched to a gene: 9. CDR3 bases: TGTGCCAGCAGCTCCAAGGGGACAGGGAGCCCCGGGGAGCTGTTTTTT. Residues: CASSSKGTGSPGELFF.

This chain joins TRBV5-1 and TRBJ1-2; D unresolved. Germline V gene data show CDR1 as SGHRS and CDR2 as YFSETQ. The CDR3 is made up of 13 amino acids. Trimming shortened V by 5 bases and J by 1 base, and 9 bases separated the two germline ends. CDR3 sequence: CASRGAVNYGYTF. CDR3 nucleotides: TGCGCCAGCAGGGGAGCAGTTAACTATGGCTACACCTTC. Filled out from reference TRBV5-1 and TRBJ1-2, the complete variable domain reads KAGVTQTPRYLIKTRGQQVTLSCSPISGHRSVSWYQQTPGQGLQFLFEYFSETQRNKGNFPGRFSGRQFSNSRSEMNVSTLELGDSALYLCASRGAVNYGYTFGSGTRLTVV.

The CDR3 DNA sequence: TGTGCCAGCAGGTTGTGGGACAGGGGGCTAAAGGACACTGAAGCTTTCTTT. It translates to CASRLWDRGLKDTEAFF. This chain joins TRBV11-2 and TRBJ1-1; 12 nucleotides match TRBD1. The germline V gene has CDR1 SGHAT and CDR2 FQNNGV. Losses at the gene ends were 6 bases for V and 3 bases for J; bases not matched to a gene: 11. The CDR3 runs to 17 residues.

The V gene is TRBV4-1, the J gene TRBJ1-1, with D unresolved. The CDR3 runs to 12 residues. Looked up from germline, CDR1 is MGHRA and CDR2 is YSYEKL. Trimming removed 0 bases from V and 5 bases from J, with 4 bases in between. The CDR3, as DNA: TGCGCCAGCAGCCAAGATCGGACTGAAGCTTTCTTT. Protein sequence: CASSQDRTEAFF.

The J gene is TRBJ1-1, the V gene TRBV5-4; D gene ambiguous. V lost 4 bases to trimming and J lost 6 bases, with 13 bases between them. The CDR3 runs to 13 residues. Germline V gene sequence: CDR1 SGHNT, CDR2 YYREEE (reference sequence). CDR3: CASSPPGSSEAFF. In nucleotides, the CDR3 is TGTGCCAGCAGCCCGCCGGGGTCCTCTGAAGCTTTCTTT.

CDR3 sequence (DNA): TGTGCCAGCAGTTTGGGACAGGCTAATGAAAAACTGTTTTTT. Translation: CASSLGQANEKLFF. The J gene is TRBJ1-4, the V gene TRBV28; 8 nucleotides match TRBD1. The CDR3 runs to 14 residues. CDR1 MDHEN and CDR2 SYDVKM come from the germline V gene. The ends lost 3 bases at V and 3 bases at J; junction bases unmatched: 0.

The V call is TRBV18, the J call TRBJ1-2; tentative D call: TRBD1 (5 bases). V dropped 3 bases and J dropped 0 bases, with 5 bases sitting between them. This CDR3 spans 13 amino acids. The germline V gene has CDR1 KGHSH and CDR2 LQKENI. This CDR3 reads CASSPTANYGYTF. The CDR3 nucleotides are TGTGCCAGCTCACCGACAGCTAACTATGGCTACACCTTC.

The chain carries TRBV6-5 and TRBJ1-2; D is perhaps TRBD1 (6 bases). The V end lost 6 bases, the J end lost 7 bases, and 12 bases lay between the germline ends. Germline V lookup: CDR1 MNHEY, CDR2 SVGAGI. The CDR3 has 12 amino acids. CDR3 nucleotide sequence: TGTGCCAGCAGCGTGCAGGGGACTGGCTACACCTTC. Translating it yields CASSVQGTGYTF.

The V gene is TRBV2, the J gene TRBJ2-7; TRBD2 might be the D (6 bases). CDR3 length: 16 amino acids. The germline V gene encodes CDR1 SNHLY and CDR2 FYNNEI. V was cut by 5 bases and J by 1 base, with 18 bases left in between. The CDR3 region has the DNA TGTGCCAGCAGTCCCTTGGCCCCCGGGGGATCCTACGAGCAGTACTTC. This encodes CASSPLAPGGSYEQYF.

The chain links TRBV11-2 to TRBJ1-2; 9 bases line up with TRBD1. V lost 5 bases and J lost 5; bases outside the gene matches: 9. The germline CDR1 and CDR2 sequences are SGHAT and FQNNGV. CDR3 length: 15 residues. The CDR3, as DNA: TGTGCCAGCAGCCCCCGTGGGACAGGGCTATATGGCTACACCTTC. This codes for CASSPRGTGLYGYTF.

J is TRBJ1-1 and V is TRBV7-9; D ambiguous. Germline CDR1 and CDR2: SEHNR and FQNEAQ (reference sequence). The CDR3 is 13 residues long. Trimming left V 6 bases short and J 2 bases short, with 10 bases between. The CDR3 coding sequence is TGTGCCAGCAGTTCCTCAACTAACACTGAAGCTTTCTTT. Amino acid sequence: CASSSSTNTEAFF.